Below, 28 T cell receptor beta chains from the same sample are listed, as sequenced in a study of blood T cell repertoires in COVID-19. Data came from immunoSEQ multiplex PCR; TCRdb stores just in-frame clones and leaves some out. The sample lists about 160,000 clones; over 80% were seen once. The specimen was peripheral blood. These TCRs come from an older woman who had recovered from COVID-19.

Here the CDR3 DNA reads TGTGCCAGCAGTCCAGACAGTCCTAGCACAGATACGCAGTATTTT. Translating gives CASSPDSPSTDTQYF. This chain connects TRBV27 to TRBJ2-3; possible D gene TRBD1, 5 bases. The CDR3 is made up of 15 amino acids. Looked up from germline, CDR1 is MNHEY and CDR2 is SMNVEV (reference sequence). The V gene lost 5 bases and the J gene lost 0 bases, with 12 bases spanning the gap.

The V gene is TRBV18, the J gene TRBJ1-1; TRBD1 matches 9 bases. V was clipped by 6 bases and J by 3 bases; unmatched bases: 5. CDR1 is KGHSH and CDR2 is LQKENI in the germline V gene. This CDR3 comprises 14 residues. In DNA, the CDR3 is TGTGCCAGCTCGCCGACAGGGGGTGACACTGAAGCTTTCTTT. Amino acids: CASSPTGGDTEAFF.

The chain has TRBV5-1 and TRBJ2-3; TRBD1 might be the D (5 bases). Trimming stripped 0 bases from V and 3 bases from J, with 14 bases between. Germline V gives CDR1 SGHRS, CDR2 YFSETQ. This CDR3 has 16 residues. The chain's CDR3 is CASSLASGMVTDTQYF. The DNA for the CDR3 is TGCGCCAGCAGCTTGGCCTCAGGGATGGTTACAGATACGCAGTATTTT.

The chain carries TRBV4-1 and TRBJ2-4, with TRBD1 as a possible D gene (6 bases). Trimming stripped 0 bases from V and 2 bases from J, with 11 bases between. Germline CDR1 is MGHRA and CDR2 is YSYEKL. This CDR3 has 16 residues. The CDR3 nucleotides are TGCGCCAGCAGCCAAGATCATCAGGGGACCAAAAACATTCAGTACTTC. It translates to CASSQDHQGTKNIQYF.

The CDR3 spells CASSLARQGGEQFF. CDR3 coding DNA: TGTGCCAGCAGCTTAGCCCGACAGGGAGGTGAGCAGTTCTTC. The chain is built from TRBV7-9 and TRBJ2-1, with D possibly TRBD1 on 7 matching bases. V lost 0 bases to trimming and J lost 9 bases, with 12 bases between them. The V gene's germline CDR1 is SEHNR and CDR2 FQNEAQ (reference sequence). This CDR3 contains 14 residues.

V and J are TRBV5-8 and TRBJ2-2; D is undetermined. V was cut by 0 bases and J by 7 bases, with 16 bases left in between. Germline V CDR1 and CDR2: SGHTS, YDEGEE. This CDR3 has 16 amino acids. The CDR3 here is CASSLAMFTRNGELFF. The CDR3 DNA is TGTGCCAGCAGCTTGGCCATGTTCACGCGTAACGGGGAGCTGTTTTTT.

This clone appeared once. The chain joins TRBV5-1 to TRBJ1-4, with D unresolved. Trimming pared 2 bases from V and 7 bases from J, leaving 9 bases between. Germline lookup yields CDR1 SGHRS and CDR2 YFSETQ. This CDR3 comprises 13 residues. CDR3 amino acids: CASSFGWSEKLFF. As DNA, the CDR3 is TGCGCCAGCAGCTTTGGGTGGAGTGAAAAACTGTTTTTT. Based on the CDR3 plus reference TRBV5-1 and TRBJ1-4, the full variable domain is KAGVTQTPRYLIKTRGQQVTLSCSPISGHRSVSWYQQTPGQGLQFLFEYFSETQRNKGNFPGRFSGRQFSNSRSEMNVSTLELGDSALYLCASSFGWSEKLFFGSGTQLSVL.

The chain uses TRBV7-2 and TRBJ2-5; 7 nucleotides align to TRBD2. The CDR3 covers 14 residues. Germline V lookup: CDR1 SGHTA, CDR2 FQGNSA. The junction had 8 bases not matched to a gene; V was cut back by 5 bases and J by 5 bases. Written as DNA, the CDR3 is TGTGCCAGCAGCGCTCAACTGGGGGGGGAGACCCAGTACTTC. Amino acid sequence: CASSAQLGGETQYF.

The chain uses TRBV21-1 and TRBJ2-3; the D call in the table, TRBD2, was not verified against the DNA. TRBV21-1 is described as a pseudogene. The CDR3 loop spans 16 amino acids. The CDR3 spells CASSKWASGGSDTQYF. CDR3 in DNA: TGTGCCAGCAGCAAATGGGCTAGCGGGGGATCAGATACGCAGTATTTT.

V and J are TRBV12-1 and TRBJ1-3; TRBD1 is the table's D call, not checked against the DNA. TRBV12-1 is assigned pseudogene status. CDR3 length: 17 residues. CDR3 nucleotides: TGTGCCAGCAGCTTTAGACCCGACAGGGGGCTTGGAAACACCATATATTTT. It translates to CASSFRPDRGLGNTIYF.

The CDR3: CASSYGGNQPQHF. DNA of the CDR3: TGTGCCAGCAGCTACGGGGGCAATCAGCCCCAGCATTTT. This chain uses TRBV7-2 with TRBJ1-5; no firm D call. The CDR3 consists of 13 residues. Germline CDR1 and CDR2: SGHTA and FQGNSA. V shed 4 bases and J shed 2 bases, with 6 bases lying between them.

J is TRBJ2-3 and V is TRBV24-1; TRBD2 agrees at 12 bases. Looked up from germline, CDR1 is KGHDR and CDR2 is SFDVKD. The V segment lost 3 bases and the J segment 1 base; nucleotides outside the gene matches: 1. This CDR3 has 16 amino acids. The DNA of the CDR3 is TGTGCCACCAGTGATCGGACTAGCGGGGGCACAGATACGCAGTATTTT. Its protein is CATSDRTSGGTDTQYF.

The chain combines TRBV19 with TRBJ2-1; possible D gene TRBD1, 6 bases. Germline assignment: CDR1 LNHDA and CDR2 SQIVND (reference sequence). Deletions cut 8 bases from V and 8 bases from J, with 10 bases between. CDR3 length: 11 residues. CDR3 amino acids: CASRGGYEQFF. The CDR3 bases are TGTGCCAGTCGAGGGGGTTATGAGCAGTTCTTC.

V gene TRBV28 combines with J gene TRBJ1-2; TRBD1 aligns across 7 bases. CDR3 length: 16 amino acids. The V gene end was trimmed by 2 bases and the J gene end by 2 bases; junction bases not matched to a gene: 8. Germline V gene sequence: CDR1 MDHEN, CDR2 SYDVKM. This CDR3 is CASSLPTNRGNYGYTF. CDR3 DNA sequence: TGTGCCAGCAGTTTACCTACCAACAGGGGCAACTATGGCTACACCTTC.

The CDR3 DNA reads TGTGCCAGCAGATCGGGTGGCGGATCAGCTTTCTTT. It yields the protein CASRSGGGSAFF. The V call is TRBV3-1 (or the pseudogene TRBV3-2), the J call TRBJ1-1, with D uncertain. The CDR3 covers 12 residues. Germline values: CDR1 LGHDT, CDR2 YNNKEL (reference sequence). The V gene lost 6 bases and the J gene lost 10 bases, with 15 bases spanning the gap.

This clone was observed a single time. The chain carries TRBV7-2 and TRBJ2-6; TRBD1 aligns across 8 bases. Germline CDR1 SGHTA, CDR2 FQGNSA. This CDR3 is built from 15 residues. Trimming took 5 bases from V and 2 from J; bases not matched to a gene: 2. CDR3 DNA sequence: TGTGCCAGCAGCAACAGGGGGGCTGGGGCCAACGTCCTGACTTTC. Translating gives CASSNRGAGANVLTF.

This clone was found a few times. The chain links TRBV5-1 to TRBJ1-6, with D hard to call. Germline V gene lookup returns CDR1 SGHRS and CDR2 YFSETQ. V was trimmed by 5 bases and J by 5 bases, leaving 8 bases between them. CDR3 length: 13 residues. The CDR3 is CASRGRDNSPLHF. CDR3 in DNA: TGCGCCAGCAGGGGCCGAGATAATTCACCCCTCCACTTT.

A single count supports this clone. The rearrangement links TRBV7-9 to TRBJ2-2, with 7 positions matching TRBD1. CDR1 and CDR2 from the germline V gene are SEHNR and FQNEAQ (reference sequence). The CDR3 consists of 15 residues. Trimming at V came to 4 bases and at J to 4 bases, leaving 6 bases not matched to a gene. CDR3 sequence (DNA): TGTGCCAGCAGCTCTTACGCAGGGGGCACCGGGGAGCTGTTTTTT. It is translated as CASSSYAGGTGELFF.

This chain connects TRBV7-8 to TRBJ1-1; the D is unclear. From germline, CDR1 is SGHVS and CDR2 FQNEAQ. Trimming took off 3 bases at V and 7 bases at J, with 6 bases between the two ends. CDR3 length: 11 amino acids. The CDR3 bases are TGTGCCAGCAGCTTTGCCAGTGAAGCTTTCTTT. This encodes CASSFASEAFF.

V and J are TRBV5-1 and TRBJ2-2; possibly TRBD1 for D (5 bases). This CDR3 has 14 residues. The V end was cut by 4 bases, the J end by 0 bases, with 7 bases between. CDR1 is SGHRS and CDR2 is YFSETQ in the germline V gene. The CDR3 spells CASSRQTNTGELFF. As DNA, the CDR3 is TGCGCCAGCAGCAGACAGACGAACACCGGGGAGCTGTTTTTT.

The chain employs TRBV4-2 and TRBJ1-2; D not certain. The germline V gene has CDR1 LGHNA and CDR2 YNFKEQ. The ends were cut back, 3 bases at V and 2 bases at J, with 13 bases in the middle. The CDR3 is 15 amino acids. The DNA of the CDR3 is TGTGCCAGCAGCCAGACTCTTACAAGGAACTATGGCTACACCTTC. This codes for CASSQTLTRNYGYTF.

The V gene is TRBV7-9, the J gene TRBJ1-2; D possibly corresponds to TRBD1 (6 bases). The CDR3 has 12 amino acids. CDR1 and CDR2 from the germline V gene are SEHNR and FQNEAQ (reference sequence). The V end lost 4 bases, the J end lost 13 bases, and 16 bases lay between the germline ends. CDR3 nucleotides: TGTGCCAGCAGCTATACGACAGGCCGGCCCACCTTC. Its translation: CASSYTTGRPTF.

The CDR3 region is CASSVTVAETQYF. The CDR3 DNA reads as TGTGCCAGCAGCGTAACGGTAGCCGAGACCCAGTACTTC. The chain links TRBV9 to TRBJ2-5, with D unclear. The CDR3 totals 13 residues. V was cut by 1 base and J by 5 bases, with 9 bases left in between. The germline CDR1 and CDR2 sequences are SGDLS and YYNGEE.

The chain is built from TRBV9 and TRBJ2-2, with D hard to call. The germline CDR1 and CDR2 sequences are SGDLS and YYNGEE. Trimming stripped 1 base from V and 0 bases from J, with 7 bases between. The CDR3 contains 15 residues. The CDR3 here is CASSVLLTNTGELFF. The CDR3 coding sequence is TGTGCCAGCAGCGTACTACTGACGAACACCGGGGAGCTGTTTTTT.

V and J are TRBV5-1 and TRBJ2-3; tentatively, D is TRBD2 (6 bases). The CDR3 consists of 17 residues. The germline V gene encodes CDR1 SGHRS and CDR2 YFSETQ. Trimming cost V 7 bases and J 1 base, with 22 bases left between them. Here the CDR3 DNA reads TGCGCCAGCGCCCAGGGTCGCGGGACCCCGGGCACAGATACGCAGTATTTT. This codes for CASAQGRGTPGTDTQYF.

The gene calls are TRBV2 and TRBJ2-3, with D tentatively TRBD1 (6 bases). Between the trimmed V and J ends, which lost 8 bases and 0 bases, there was a span of 12 bases. In germline, CDR1 is SNHLY, CDR2 FYNNEI. The CDR3 has 14 residues. The CDR3 here is CASVTGQSTDTQYF. In nucleotides, the CDR3 is TGTGCCAGCGTGACCGGACAGAGCACAGATACGCAGTATTTT.

The rearrangement joins TRBV6-5 to TRBJ1-5, with D unclear. The CDR3 contains 14 residues. CDR1 MNHEY and CDR2 SVGAGI come from the germline V gene. The V end lost 7 bases, the J end lost 0 bases, and 10 bases lay between the germline ends. Here the CDR3 DNA reads TGTGCCAGCACGACGGGGAATAGCAATCAGCCCCAGCATTTT. It codes for CASTTGNSNQPQHF.

The chain is built from TRBV2 and TRBJ2-1; 11 positions match TRBD2. The CDR3 has 15 residues. The ends lost 6 bases at V and 3 bases at J; junction bases unmatched: 4. Germline CDR1 SNHLY, CDR2 FYNNEI. For the CDR3, the DNA is TGTGCCAGCAGGGGGGGACTAGCGGACTACAATGAGCAGTTCTTC. Translated: CASRGGLADYNEQFF.